This entry lists 25 T cell receptor beta chains sequenced from one sample in a study of OX40 agonist ivuxolimab in advanced cancers. The repertoire was sequenced with immunoSEQ multiplex PCR; TCRdb's copy has only in-frame clones and lacks some. Here the sample spans around 63,000 clones, 79% being singletons. Sequencing was performed on CD4+ or CD8+ T cells sorted from blood, taken in a trial of the OX40 agonist ivuxolimab. The receptor set was obtained from an adult with an advanced solid tumor such as melanoma, head and neck, liver or kidney cancer.

The V and J genes are TRBV12-2 and TRBJ2-6. TRBV12-2 is annotated as a pseudogene. There are 17 residues in the CDR3. CDR3 coding DNA: TGTGCAAGTCGCTTAGCTCACTCGTGGACTGGGGCCAACGTCCTGACTTTC. Protein: CASRLAHSWTGANVLTF.

This sequence joins TRBV10-2 and TRBJ2-5; D is undetermined. This CDR3 comprises 13 residues. The V end lost 2 bases, the J end lost 5 bases, and 9 bases lay between the germline ends. CDR1 and CDR2 (germline): WSHSY, SAAADI. The CDR3 sequence: CASSEIFIETQYF. CDR3 nucleotides: TGCGCCAGCAGTGAGATATTCATTGAGACCCAGTACTTC.

The gene calls are TRBV7-3 and TRBJ1-1, with no clear D. The CDR3 is 13 residues long. V dropped 2 bases and J dropped 1 base, with 5 bases sitting between them. The germline V gene encodes CDR1 SGHTA and CDR2 FQGTGA. The CDR3 DNA reads as TGTGCCAGCAGCTTAGAACCGAACACTGAAGCTTTCTTT. Translating it yields CASSLEPNTEAFF.

The chain is built from TRBV5-5 and TRBJ2-5; no firm D call. CDR3 length: 13 amino acids. V lost 2 bases and J 1 base, leaving 6 bases between the germline ends. CDR1 SGHKS and CDR2 YYEKEE come from the germline V gene (reference sequence). The CDR3 nucleotides read TGTGCCAGCAGCTTTAATCTCCAAGAGACCCAGTACTTC. Translation gives CASSFNLQETQYF. Full variable domain (rest looked up from reference TRBV5-5 and TRBJ2-5): DAGVTQSPTHLIKTRGQQVTLRCSPISGHKSVSWYQQVLGQGPQFIFQYYEKEERGRGNFPDRFSARQFPNYSSELNVNALLLGDSALYLCASSFNLQETQYFGPGTRLLVL.

J is TRBJ2-7 and V is TRBV25-1, with TRBD2 matching 7 bases. The CDR3 spans 14 residues. The germline CDR1 and CDR2 sequences are MGHDK and SYGVNS. The J segment lost 3 bases and the V segment lost 1 base, leaving 3 bases of the junction unmatched. The CDR3 DNA is TGTGCCAGCAGTGAATTTGGGGGGGGCTACGAGCAGTACTTC. Translated: CASSEFGGGYEQYF.

The rearrangement uses TRBV4-2 and TRBJ1-5; D might be TRBD1 (5 bases). The germline V gene has CDR1 LGHNA and CDR2 YNFKEQ. CDR3 size: 14 residues. Trimming removed 4 bases from V and 5 bases from J, with 12 bases in between. DNA for the CDR3: TGTGCCAGCAGCCCGGGACCAGCGGATCAGCCCCAGCATTTT. As protein: CASSPGPADQPQHF.

The chain employs TRBV11-3 and TRBJ2-7; a possible D gene is TRBD1 (6 bases). The length of the CDR3 is 16 residues. From germline, CDR1 is SGHNT and CDR2 YENEEA. Trimming left V 2 bases short and J 0 bases short, with 14 bases between. For the CDR3, the DNA is TGTGCCAGCAGCTTACAGGGGACCACCAACTCCTACGAGCAGTACTTC. It codes for CASSLQGTTNSYEQYF.

V is TRBV5-6 and J is TRBJ1-1, with D unclear. Trimming removed 2 bases from V and 0 bases from J, with 11 bases in between. Germline values: CDR1 SGHDT, CDR2 YYEEEE. The CDR3 extends over 15 amino acids. CDR3 DNA sequence: TGTGCCAGCAGCTTAGGTCAGACCATGAACACTGAAGCTTTCTTT. This codes for CASSLGQTMNTEAFF.

V is TRBV15 and J is TRBJ2-7; TRBD1 matches 8 bases. Losses at the gene ends were 3 bases for V and 2 bases for J; bases not matched to a gene: 6. Germline V gene sequence: CDR1 LNHNV, CDR2 YYDKDF (reference sequence). The CDR3 has 15 residues. Here the CDR3 reads CATSSFSRGPYEQYF. CDR3 DNA: TGTGCCACCAGCAGTTTCTCCAGGGGGCCCTACGAGCAGTACTTC.

This clone showed up just a few times. The rearrangement uses TRBV7-6 and TRBJ2-7; 7 nucleotides agree with TRBD1. The V segment lost 1 base and the J segment 7 bases; nucleotides outside the gene matches: 10. Per the germline V gene, CDR1 is SGHVS and CDR2 is FNYEAQ. This CDR3 is 15 amino acids long. For the CDR3, the DNA is TGTGCCAGCAGCTTAGGTCCCGACAGGGCTCTAGAGCAGTACTTC. This translates into CASSLGPDRALEQYF.

The V and J genes are TRBV4-3 and TRBJ1-1; tentatively, D is TRBD1 (5 bases). The CDR3 runs to 13 residues. CDR1 is LGHNA, CDR2 YSLEER, per germline. Trimming cost V 2 bases and J 12 bases, with 16 bases left between them. This chain's CDR3 is CASSQQPGTKTFF. The CDR3 DNA follows: TGCGCCAGCAGCCAACAGCCCGGGACTAAGACTTTCTTT.

This chain connects TRBV18 to TRBJ1-3; D possibly corresponds to TRBD1 (5 bases). Germline V gene lookup returns CDR1 KGHSH and CDR2 LQKENI. The CDR3 is 16 amino acids. The germline V and J ends were trimmed by 0 bases and 0 bases, with 9 bases remaining between them. The CDR3, as DNA: TGTGCCAGCTCACCACCGGGACGAGGCTCTGGAAACACCATATATTTT. Encoded protein: CASSPPGRGSGNTIYF.

This chain connects TRBV29-1 to TRBJ1-2; TRBD1 might be the D (5 bases). From germline, CDR1 is SQVTM and CDR2 ANQGSEA. V shed 4 bases and J shed 3 bases, with 12 bases lying between them. This CDR3 contains 13 residues. DNA for the CDR3: TGCAGCGTTGTCTGGCAGGGAGACTATGGCTACACCTTC. Protein sequence: CSVVWQGDYGYTF.

The chain links TRBV11-2 to TRBJ2-5; TRBD2 matches 11 bases. The CDR3 loop spans 17 amino acids. Germline V CDR1 and CDR2: SGHAT, FQNNGV. Trimming at V came to 4 bases and at J to 4 bases, leaving 11 bases not matched to a gene. The CDR3 is CASSSGPTSGKRETQYF. CDR3 nucleotides: TGTGCCAGCAGCTCTGGCCCGACTAGCGGGAAGCGAGAGACCCAGTACTTC.

This chain's CDR3 is CASSQTLTLAKNIQYF. The CDR3, as DNA: TGTGCCAGCAGCCAAACATTGACTTTAGCCAAAAACATTCAGTACTTC. This rearrangement joins TRBV2 to TRBJ2-4; D call uncertain. Germline loops: CDR1 SNHLY, CDR2 FYNNEI. Between the trimmed V and J ends, which lost 6 bases and 0 bases, there was a span of 15 bases. This CDR3 has 16 amino acids.

This clone appeared a few times. V is TRBV7-9 and J is TRBJ1-1; D gene ambiguous. Germline CDR1 SEHNR, CDR2 FQNEAQ (reference sequence). Trimming removed 4 bases at V and 7 bases at J, with 7 bases between. The CDR3 contains 11 residues. CDR3 in amino acids: CASSSAVEAFF. The CDR3 nucleotides read TGTGCCAGCAGCTCAGCAGTTGAAGCTTTCTTT.

The chain recombines TRBV27 with TRBJ2-3; a weak D match, TRBD1 (6 bases). Trimming cost V 4 bases and J 5 bases, with 16 bases left between them. The CDR3 runs 15 residues. Germline assignment: CDR1 MNHEY and CDR2 SMNVEV (reference sequence). Here the CDR3 reads CASSSTGSRKDTQYF. The CDR3 nucleotides read TGTGCCAGCAGTTCCACAGGGTCGAGAAAAGATACGCAGTATTTT.

This chain links TRBV27 with TRBJ2-5, with 7 bases matching TRBD2. The V and J ends lost 0 bases and 5 bases, in that order; junction bases with no gene match: 12. Germline CDR1 and CDR2: MNHEY and SMNVEV (reference sequence). The CDR3 totals 17 residues. CDR3 nucleotide sequence: TGTGCCAGCAGTTTATCGTGGGGGGGGAGGTCCCCGGAGACCCAGTACTTC. Its protein is CASSLSWGGRSPETQYF.

The chain recombines TRBV30 with TRBJ2-1; tentatively, D is TRBD2 (5 bases). CDR1 and CDR2 (germline): GTSNPN, SVGIG (reference sequence). V was cut by 1 base and J by 10 bases, with 8 bases left in between. The CDR3 runs to 11 residues. The CDR3 reads CAWSDGGEQFF. Here the CDR3 DNA reads TGTGCCTGGAGTGATGGAGGCGAGCAGTTCTTC.

The V call is TRBV5-6, the J call TRBJ2-2; D unresolved. The CDR3 is 17 amino acids. Germline V gene data show CDR1 as SGHDT and CDR2 as YYEEEE. V lost 0 bases and J lost 4, with 16 bases in between. In nucleotides, the CDR3 is TGTGCCAGCAGCTTGGTAGGTGCAGGTGATCGCACCGGGGAGCTGTTTTTT. It translates to CASSLVGAGDRTGELFF.

V and J are TRBV29-1 and TRBJ2-1; 12 positions match TRBD2. Losses at the gene ends were 3 bases for V and 6 bases for J; bases not matched to a gene: 9. The germline V gene has CDR1 SQVTM and CDR2 ANQGSEA. The length of the CDR3 is 16 residues. CDR3 sequence (DNA): TGCAGCGTTGATGGACTAGCGGGATCCCCGGGCAATGAGCAGTTCTTC. It is translated as CSVDGLAGSPGNEQFF.

The chain recombines TRBV5-1 with TRBJ1-1, with 10 bases that match TRBD1. With V trimmed by 0 bases and J by 1 base, 3 bases remained unmatched. The CDR3 is 16 amino acids. Germline V gene data show CDR1 as SGHRS and CDR2 as YFSETQ. CDR3 in amino acids: CASSLGWTGGNTEAFF. As DNA, the CDR3 is TGCGCCAGCAGCTTGGGGTGGACAGGGGGGAACACTGAAGCTTTCTTT.

The rearrangement uses TRBV6-5 and TRBJ1-4; 11 bases are a match to TRBD1. The CDR3 runs 14 residues. The germline V gene has CDR1 MNHEY and CDR2 SVGAGI. V was pared by 6 bases and J by 8 bases, with 5 bases of the junction left unmatched. CDR3 protein: CASRRTGGGEKLFF. DNA of the CDR3: TGTGCCAGCAGAAGGACAGGGGGCGGCGAAAAACTGTTTTTT.

This clone appeared a few times. The rearrangement uses TRBV7-9 and TRBJ1-1, with D unclear. Trimming shortened V by 5 bases and J by 4 bases, and 5 bases separated the two germline ends. CDR1 and CDR2 from the germline V gene are SEHNR and FQNEAQ (reference sequence). The CDR3 has 11 residues. CDR3 nucleotides: TGTGCCAGCAGCGCTAGCACTGAAGCTTTCTTT. Encoded protein: CASSASTEAFF.

CDR3 protein: CATSGANTEAFF. DNA of the CDR3: TGTGCCACTTCCGGGGCGAACACTGAAGCTTTCTTT. This chain uses TRBV27 with TRBJ1-1; tentative D call: TRBD1 (5 bases). The germline CDR1 and CDR2 sequences are MNHEY and SMNVEV (reference sequence). The CDR3 contains 12 residues. Trimming took off 10 bases at V and 1 base at J, with 10 bases between the two ends.